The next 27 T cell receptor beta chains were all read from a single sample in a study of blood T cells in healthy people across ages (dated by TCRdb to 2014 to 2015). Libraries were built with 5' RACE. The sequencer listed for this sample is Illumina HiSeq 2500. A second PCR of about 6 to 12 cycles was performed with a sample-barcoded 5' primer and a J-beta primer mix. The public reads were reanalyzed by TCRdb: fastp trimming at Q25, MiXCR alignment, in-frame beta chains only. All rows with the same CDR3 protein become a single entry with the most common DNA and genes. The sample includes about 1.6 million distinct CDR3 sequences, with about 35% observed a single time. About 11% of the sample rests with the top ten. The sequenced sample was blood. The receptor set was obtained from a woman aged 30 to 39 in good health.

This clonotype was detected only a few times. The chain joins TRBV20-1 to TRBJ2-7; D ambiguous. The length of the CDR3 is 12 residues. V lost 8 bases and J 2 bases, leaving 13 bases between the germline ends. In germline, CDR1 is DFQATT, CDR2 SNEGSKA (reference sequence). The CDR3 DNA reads TGCAGTACCAGGACGGCGACCTACGAGCAGTACTTC. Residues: CSTRTATYEQYF.

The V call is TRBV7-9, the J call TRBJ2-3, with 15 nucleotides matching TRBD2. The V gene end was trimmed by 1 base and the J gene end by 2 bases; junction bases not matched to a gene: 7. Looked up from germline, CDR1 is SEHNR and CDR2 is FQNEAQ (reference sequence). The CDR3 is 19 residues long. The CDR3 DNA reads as TGTGCCAGCAGCTTAGGAGAGGGACTAGCGGGAGGCTTCACAGATACGCAGTATTTT. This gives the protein CASSLGEGLAGGFTDTQYF.

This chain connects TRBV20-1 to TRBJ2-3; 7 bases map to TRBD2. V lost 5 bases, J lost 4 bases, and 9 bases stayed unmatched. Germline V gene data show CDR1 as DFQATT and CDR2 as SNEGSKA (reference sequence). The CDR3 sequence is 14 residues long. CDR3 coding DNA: TGCAGTGCTGCGGGCGGGAGAATGGCAGATACGCAGTATTTT. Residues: CSAAGGRMADTQYF.

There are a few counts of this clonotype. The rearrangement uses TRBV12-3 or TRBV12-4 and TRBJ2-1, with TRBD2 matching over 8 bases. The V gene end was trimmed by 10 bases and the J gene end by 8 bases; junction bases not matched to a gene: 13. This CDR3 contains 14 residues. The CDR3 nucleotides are TGTGCCATCCCACTAGCGGTCTCTAGGGATGAGCAGTTCTTC. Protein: CAIPLAVSRDEQFF.

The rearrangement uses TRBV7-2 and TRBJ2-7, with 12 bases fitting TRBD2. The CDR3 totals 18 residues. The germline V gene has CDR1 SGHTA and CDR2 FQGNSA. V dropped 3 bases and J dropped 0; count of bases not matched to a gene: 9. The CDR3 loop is CASSLRLAGEDGSYEQYF. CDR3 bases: TGTGCCAGCAGCTTGCGACTAGCGGGAGAGGACGGCTCCTACGAGCAGTACTTC.

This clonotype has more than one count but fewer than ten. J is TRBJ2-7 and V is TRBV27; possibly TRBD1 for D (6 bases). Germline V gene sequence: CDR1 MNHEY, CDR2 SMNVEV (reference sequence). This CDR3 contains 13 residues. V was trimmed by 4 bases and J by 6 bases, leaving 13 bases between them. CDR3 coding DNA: TGTGCCAGCAGTTATGGGACAACCCGCGAGCAGTACTTC. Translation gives CASSYGTTREQYF.

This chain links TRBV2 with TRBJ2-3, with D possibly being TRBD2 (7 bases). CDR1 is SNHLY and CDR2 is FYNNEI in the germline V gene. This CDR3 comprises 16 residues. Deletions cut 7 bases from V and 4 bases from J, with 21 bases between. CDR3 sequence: CASTQGRGLVSDTQYF. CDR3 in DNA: TGTGCCAGCACCCAAGGGCGGGGGCTTGTGTCAGATACGCAGTATTTT.

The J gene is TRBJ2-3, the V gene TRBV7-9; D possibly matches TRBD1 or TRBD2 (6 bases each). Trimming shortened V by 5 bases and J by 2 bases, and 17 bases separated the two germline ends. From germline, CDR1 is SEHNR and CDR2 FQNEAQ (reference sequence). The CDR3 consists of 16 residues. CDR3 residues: CASSPWRDIFTDTQYF. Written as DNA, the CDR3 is TGTGCCAGCAGCCCCTGGCGGGACATCTTCACAGATACGCAGTATTTT.

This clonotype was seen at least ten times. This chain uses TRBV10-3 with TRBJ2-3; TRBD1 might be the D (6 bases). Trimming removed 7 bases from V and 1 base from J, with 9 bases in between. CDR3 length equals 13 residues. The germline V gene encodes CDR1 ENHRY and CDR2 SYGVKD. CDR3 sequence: CAIKGGGTDTQYF. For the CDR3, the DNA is TGTGCCATCAAAGGGGGAGGCACAGATACGCAGTATTTT.

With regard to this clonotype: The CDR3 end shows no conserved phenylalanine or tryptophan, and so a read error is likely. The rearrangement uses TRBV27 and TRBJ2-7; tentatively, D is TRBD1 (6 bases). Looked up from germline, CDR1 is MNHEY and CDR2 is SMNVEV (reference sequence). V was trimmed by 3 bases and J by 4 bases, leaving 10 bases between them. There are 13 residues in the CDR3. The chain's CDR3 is CASSFGTQYEQYC. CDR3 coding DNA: TGTGCCAGCAGTTTCGGGACACAATACGAGCAGTACTGC.

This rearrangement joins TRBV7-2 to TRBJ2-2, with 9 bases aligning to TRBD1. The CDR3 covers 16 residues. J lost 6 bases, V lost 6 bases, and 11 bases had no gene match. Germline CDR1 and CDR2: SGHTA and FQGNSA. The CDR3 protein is CASRKRGQGIAGELFF. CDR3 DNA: TGTGCCAGCAGAAAAAGGGGACAGGGAATCGCCGGGGAGCTGTTTTTT.

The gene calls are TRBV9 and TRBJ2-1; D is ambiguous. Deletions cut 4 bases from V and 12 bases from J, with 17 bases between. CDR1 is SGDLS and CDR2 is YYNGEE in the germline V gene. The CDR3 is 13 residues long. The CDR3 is CASSQSREARQFF. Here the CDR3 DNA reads TGTGCCAGCAGCCAATCTAGAGAAGCAAGGCAGTTCTTC.

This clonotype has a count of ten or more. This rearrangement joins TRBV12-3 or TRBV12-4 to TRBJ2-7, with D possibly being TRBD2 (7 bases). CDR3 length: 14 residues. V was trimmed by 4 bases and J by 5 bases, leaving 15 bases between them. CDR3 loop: CASSSRGGSNEQYF. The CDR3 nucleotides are TGTGCCAGCAGTTCTAGGGGGGGGTCCAACGAGCAGTACTTC.

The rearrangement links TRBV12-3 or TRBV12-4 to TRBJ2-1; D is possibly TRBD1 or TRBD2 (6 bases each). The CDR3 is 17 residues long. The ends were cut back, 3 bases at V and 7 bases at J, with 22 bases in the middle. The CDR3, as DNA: TGTGCCAGCAGTTTTGGATCCGGGGCAAGGGGGGTAAATGAGCAGTTCTTC. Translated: CASSFGSGARGVNEQFF.

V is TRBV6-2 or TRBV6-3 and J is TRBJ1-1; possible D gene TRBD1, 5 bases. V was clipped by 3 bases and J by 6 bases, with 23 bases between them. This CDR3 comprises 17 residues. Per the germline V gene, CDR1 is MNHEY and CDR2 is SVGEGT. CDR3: CASSYRGRGRANAEAFF. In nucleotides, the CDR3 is TGTGCCAGCAGTTATCGGGGTCGCGGCAGGGCCAACGCTGAAGCTTTCTTT.

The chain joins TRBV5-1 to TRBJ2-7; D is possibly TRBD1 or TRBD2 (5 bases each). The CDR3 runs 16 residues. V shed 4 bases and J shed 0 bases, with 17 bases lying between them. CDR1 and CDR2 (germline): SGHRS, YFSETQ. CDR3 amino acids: CASSQGVSVLSYEQYF. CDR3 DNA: TGCGCCAGCAGCCAGGGAGTCAGCGTCCTCTCCTACGAGCAGTACTTC.

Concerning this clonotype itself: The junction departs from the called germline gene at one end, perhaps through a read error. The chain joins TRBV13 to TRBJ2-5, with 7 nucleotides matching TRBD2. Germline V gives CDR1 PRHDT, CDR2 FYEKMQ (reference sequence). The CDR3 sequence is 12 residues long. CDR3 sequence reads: CASSPGGETPYF. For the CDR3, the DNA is TGTGCCAGCAGCCCTGGGGGGGAGACCCCGTACTTC. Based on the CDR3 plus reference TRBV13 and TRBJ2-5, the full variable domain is AAGVIQSPRHLIKEKRETATLKCYPIPRHDTVYWYQQGPGQDPQFLISFYEKMQSDKGSIPDRFSAQQFSDYHSELNMSSLELGDSALYFCASSPGGETPYFGPGTRLLVL.

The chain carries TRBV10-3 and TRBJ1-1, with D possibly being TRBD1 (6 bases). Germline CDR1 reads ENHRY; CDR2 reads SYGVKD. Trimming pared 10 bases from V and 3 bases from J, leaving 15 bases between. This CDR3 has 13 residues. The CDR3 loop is CASQTGRDTEAFF. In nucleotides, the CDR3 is TGTGCCAGCCAAACAGGGCGGGACACTGAAGCTTTCTTT.

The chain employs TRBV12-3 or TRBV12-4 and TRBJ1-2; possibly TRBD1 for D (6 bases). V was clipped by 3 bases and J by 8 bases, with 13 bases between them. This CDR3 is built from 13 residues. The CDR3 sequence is CASSFRGARGYTF. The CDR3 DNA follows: TGTGCCAGCAGTTTCCGGGGGGCGCGAGGCTACACCTTC.

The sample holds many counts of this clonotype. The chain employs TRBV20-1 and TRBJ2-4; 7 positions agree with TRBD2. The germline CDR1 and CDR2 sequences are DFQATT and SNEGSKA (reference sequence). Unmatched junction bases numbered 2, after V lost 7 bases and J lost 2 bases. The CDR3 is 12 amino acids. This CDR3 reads CSGDYPKNIQYF. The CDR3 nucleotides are TGCAGTGGGGACTATCCCAAAAACATTCAGTACTTC.

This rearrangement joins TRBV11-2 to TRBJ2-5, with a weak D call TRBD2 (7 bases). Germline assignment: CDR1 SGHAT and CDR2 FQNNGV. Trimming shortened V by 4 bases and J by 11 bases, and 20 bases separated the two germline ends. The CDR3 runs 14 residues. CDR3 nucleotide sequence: TGTGCCAGCAGCTCGGGGGGCGGGGGCAATGAGCAGTACTTC. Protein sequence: CASSSGGGGNEQYF.

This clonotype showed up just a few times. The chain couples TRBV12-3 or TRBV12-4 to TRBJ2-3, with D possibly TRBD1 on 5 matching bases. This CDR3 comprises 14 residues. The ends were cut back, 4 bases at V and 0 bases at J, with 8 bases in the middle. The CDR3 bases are TGTGCCAGCAGTTGGGGCCCCAGCACAGATACGCAGTATTTT. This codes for CASSWGPSTDTQYF.

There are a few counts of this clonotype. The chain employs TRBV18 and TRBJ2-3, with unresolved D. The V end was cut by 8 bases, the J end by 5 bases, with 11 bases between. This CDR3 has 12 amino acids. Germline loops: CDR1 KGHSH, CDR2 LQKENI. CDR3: CASTDSRDTQYF. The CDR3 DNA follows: TGTGCCAGCACAGACTCAAGAGATACGCAGTATTTT.

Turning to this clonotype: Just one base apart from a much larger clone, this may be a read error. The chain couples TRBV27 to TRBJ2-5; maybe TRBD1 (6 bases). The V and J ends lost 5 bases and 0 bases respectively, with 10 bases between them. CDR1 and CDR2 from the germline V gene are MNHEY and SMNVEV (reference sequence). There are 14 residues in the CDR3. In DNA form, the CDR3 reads TGTGCCAGCAGTCAACGGGACAACCAAGAGACCCAGTACTTC. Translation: CASSQRDNQETQYF.

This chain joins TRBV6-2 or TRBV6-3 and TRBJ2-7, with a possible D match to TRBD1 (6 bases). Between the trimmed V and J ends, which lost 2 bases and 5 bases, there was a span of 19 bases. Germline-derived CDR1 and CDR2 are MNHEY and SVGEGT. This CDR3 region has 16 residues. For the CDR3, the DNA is TGTGCCAGCAGTTACGTCCGTCTCGGCAGGGGCCACGAGCAGTACTTC. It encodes CASSYVRLGRGHEQYF.

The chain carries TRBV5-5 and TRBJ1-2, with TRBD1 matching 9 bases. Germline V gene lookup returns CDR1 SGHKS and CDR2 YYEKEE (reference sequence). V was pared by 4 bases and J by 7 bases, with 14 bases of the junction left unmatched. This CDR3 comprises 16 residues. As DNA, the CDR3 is TGTGCCAGCAGCCCCGGGACAGGGACATCTTGGAGTGGCTACACCTTC. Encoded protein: CASSPGTGTSWSGYTF.

The chain's CDR3 is CATSDPGQGATGELFF. The CDR3 nucleotides are TGTGCCACCAGTGACCCCGGACAGGGAGCGACCGGGGAGCTGTTTTTT. The chain carries TRBV24-1 and TRBJ2-2, with 8 bases aligning to TRBD1. Germline V gene data show CDR1 as KGHDR and CDR2 as SFDVKD. V shed 4 bases, J shed 5 bases, and the junction held 8 bases outside the gene matches. CDR3 length: 16 residues.